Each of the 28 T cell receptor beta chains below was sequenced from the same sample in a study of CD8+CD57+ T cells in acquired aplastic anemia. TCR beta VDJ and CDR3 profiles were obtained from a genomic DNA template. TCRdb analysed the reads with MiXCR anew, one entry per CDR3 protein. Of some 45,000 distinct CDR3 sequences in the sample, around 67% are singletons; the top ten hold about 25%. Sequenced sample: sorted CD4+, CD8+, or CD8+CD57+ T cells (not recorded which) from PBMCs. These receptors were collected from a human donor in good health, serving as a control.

The CDR3 coding sequence is TGTGCCACCAGTGATAGCGTGGATACGCAGTATTTT. Its translation: CATSDSVDTQYF. The chain is built from TRBV24-1 and TRBJ2-3, with unresolved D. This CDR3 region has 12 residues. Between the trimmed V and J ends, which lost 3 bases and 6 bases, there was a span of 6 bases. The germline V gene encodes CDR1 KGHDR and CDR2 SFDVKD.

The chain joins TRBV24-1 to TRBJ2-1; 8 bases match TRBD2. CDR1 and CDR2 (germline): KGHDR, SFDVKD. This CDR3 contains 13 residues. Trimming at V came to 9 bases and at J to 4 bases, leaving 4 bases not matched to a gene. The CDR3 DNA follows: TGTGCCACCGGGACTAGGCTTTACAATGAGCAGTTCTTC. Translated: CATGTRLYNEQFF.

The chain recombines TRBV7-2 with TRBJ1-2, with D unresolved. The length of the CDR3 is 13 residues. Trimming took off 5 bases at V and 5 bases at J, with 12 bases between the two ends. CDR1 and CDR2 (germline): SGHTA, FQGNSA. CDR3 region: CASSPGLGYGYTF. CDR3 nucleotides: TGTGCCAGCAGCCCCGGCCTGGGGTATGGCTACACCTTC.

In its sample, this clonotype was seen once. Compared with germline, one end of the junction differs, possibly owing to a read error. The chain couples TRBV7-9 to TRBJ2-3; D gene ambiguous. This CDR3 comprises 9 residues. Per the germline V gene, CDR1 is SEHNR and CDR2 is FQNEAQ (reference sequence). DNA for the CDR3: TGCGGTCCGGCAGATACGCAGTATTTT. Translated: CGPADTQYF.

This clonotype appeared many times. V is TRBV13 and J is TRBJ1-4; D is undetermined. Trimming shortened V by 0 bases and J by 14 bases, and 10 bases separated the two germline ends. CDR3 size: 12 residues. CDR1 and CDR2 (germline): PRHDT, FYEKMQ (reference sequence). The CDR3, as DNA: TGTGCCAGCAGCTTAGGATCCAAGGATCTGTTTTTT. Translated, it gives CASSLGSKDLFF. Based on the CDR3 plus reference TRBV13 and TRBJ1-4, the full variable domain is AAGVIQSPRHLIKEKRETATLKCYPIPRHDTVYWYQQGPGQDPQFLISFYEKMQSDKGSIPDRFSAQQFSDYHSELNMSSLELGDSALYFCASSLGSKDLFFGSGTQLSVL.

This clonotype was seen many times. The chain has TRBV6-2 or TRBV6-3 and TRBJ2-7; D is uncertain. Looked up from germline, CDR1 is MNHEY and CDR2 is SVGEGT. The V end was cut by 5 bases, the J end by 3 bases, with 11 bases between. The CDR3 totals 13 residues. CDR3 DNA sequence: TGTGCCAGCAGTCTTGGGCACATCTACGAGCAGTACTTC. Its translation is CASSLGHIYEQYF.

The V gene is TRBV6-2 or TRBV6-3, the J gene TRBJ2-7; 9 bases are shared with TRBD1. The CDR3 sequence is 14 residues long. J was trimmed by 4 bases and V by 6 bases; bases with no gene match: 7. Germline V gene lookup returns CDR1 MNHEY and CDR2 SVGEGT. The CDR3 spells CASRLWTGAYEQYF. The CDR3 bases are TGTGCCAGCAGGCTCTGGACAGGGGCTTACGAGCAGTACTTC.

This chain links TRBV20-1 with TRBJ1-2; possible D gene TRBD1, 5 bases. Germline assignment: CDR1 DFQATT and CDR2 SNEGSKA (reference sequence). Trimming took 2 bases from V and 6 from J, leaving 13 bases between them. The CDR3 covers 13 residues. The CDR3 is CSARRGATHGYTF. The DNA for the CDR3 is TGCAGTGCTAGAAGAGGGGCCACCCATGGCTACACCTTC.

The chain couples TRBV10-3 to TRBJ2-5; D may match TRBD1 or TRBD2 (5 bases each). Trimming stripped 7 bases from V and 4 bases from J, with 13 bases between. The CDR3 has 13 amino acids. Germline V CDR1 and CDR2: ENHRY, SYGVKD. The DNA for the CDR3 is TGTGCCATCATCCCGAGGGGCGTAGAGACCCAGTACTTC. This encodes CAIIPRGVETQYF.

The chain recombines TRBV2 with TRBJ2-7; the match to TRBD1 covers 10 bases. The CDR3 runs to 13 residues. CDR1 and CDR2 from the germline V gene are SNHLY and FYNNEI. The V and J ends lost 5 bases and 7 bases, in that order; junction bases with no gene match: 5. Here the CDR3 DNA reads TGTGCCAGCAGTCGACAGGGGGCGAGGGAGCAGTACTTC. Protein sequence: CASSRQGAREQYF.

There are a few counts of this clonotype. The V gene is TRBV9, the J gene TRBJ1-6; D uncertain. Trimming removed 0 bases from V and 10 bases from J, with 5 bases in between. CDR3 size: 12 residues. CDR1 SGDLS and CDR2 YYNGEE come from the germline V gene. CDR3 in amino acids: CASSVGQSPLHF. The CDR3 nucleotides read TGTGCCAGCAGCGTAGGTCAATCACCCCTCCACTTT.

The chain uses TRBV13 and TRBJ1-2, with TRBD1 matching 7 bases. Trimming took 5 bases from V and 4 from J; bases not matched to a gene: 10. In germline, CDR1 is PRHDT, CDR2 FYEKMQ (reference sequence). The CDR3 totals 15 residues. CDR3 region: CASSPGRGTAYGYTF. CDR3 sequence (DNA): TGTGCCAGCAGCCCGGGTCGCGGGACAGCCTATGGCTACACCTTC.

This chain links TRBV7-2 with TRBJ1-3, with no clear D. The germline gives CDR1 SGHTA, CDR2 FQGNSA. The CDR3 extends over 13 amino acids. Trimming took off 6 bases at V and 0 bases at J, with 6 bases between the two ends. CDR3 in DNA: TGTGCCAGCAGTAGCTCCTCTGGAAACACCATATATTTT. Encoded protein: CASSSSSGNTIYF.

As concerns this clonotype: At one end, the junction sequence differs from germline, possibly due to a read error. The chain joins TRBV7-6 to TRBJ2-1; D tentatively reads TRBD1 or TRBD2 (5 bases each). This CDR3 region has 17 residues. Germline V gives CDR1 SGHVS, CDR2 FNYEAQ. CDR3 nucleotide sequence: TGTGCCAGCAGCTTAGCGGGGGTGCACGGGGCCTACAACGAGCAGTTCTTC. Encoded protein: CASSLAGVHGAYNEQFF. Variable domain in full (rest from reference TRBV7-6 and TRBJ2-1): GAGVSQSPRYKVTKRGQDVALRCDPISGHVSLYWYRQALGQGPEFLTYFNYEAQQDKSGLPNDRFSAERPEGSISTLTIQRTEQRDSAMYRCASSLAGVHGAYNEQFFGPGTRLTVL.

The chain's CDR3 is CASSSGTGAHEQYF. In DNA form, the CDR3 reads TGTGCCAGTAGTTCCGGGACAGGGGCCCACGAGCAGTACTTC. This chain links TRBV19 with TRBJ2-7, with 10 positions matching TRBD1. The CDR3 is 14 amino acids. J lost 5 bases, V lost 5 bases, and 6 bases had no gene match. In germline, CDR1 is LNHDA, CDR2 SQIVND (reference sequence).

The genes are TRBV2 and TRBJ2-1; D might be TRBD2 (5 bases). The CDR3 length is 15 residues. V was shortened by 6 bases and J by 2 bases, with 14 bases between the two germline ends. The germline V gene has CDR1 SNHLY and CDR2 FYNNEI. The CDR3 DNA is TGTGCCAGCAGCGTAGCTAGCAGAGCCTACAATGAGCAGTTCTTC. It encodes CASSVASRAYNEQFF.

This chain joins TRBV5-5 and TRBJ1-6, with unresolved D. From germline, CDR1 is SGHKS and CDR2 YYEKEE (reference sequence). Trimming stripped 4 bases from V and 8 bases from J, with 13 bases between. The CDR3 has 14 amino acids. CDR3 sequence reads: CASSEKAAYSPLHF. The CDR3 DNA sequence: TGTGCCAGCAGCGAGAAGGCAGCTTATTCACCCCTCCACTTT.

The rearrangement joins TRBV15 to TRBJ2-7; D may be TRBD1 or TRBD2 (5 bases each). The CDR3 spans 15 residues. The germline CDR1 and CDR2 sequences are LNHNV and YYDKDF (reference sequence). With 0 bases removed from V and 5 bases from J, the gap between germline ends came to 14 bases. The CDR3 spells CATSRDSEGFDEQYF. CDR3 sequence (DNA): TGTGCCACCAGCAGAGACTCCGAGGGGTTCGACGAGCAGTACTTC.

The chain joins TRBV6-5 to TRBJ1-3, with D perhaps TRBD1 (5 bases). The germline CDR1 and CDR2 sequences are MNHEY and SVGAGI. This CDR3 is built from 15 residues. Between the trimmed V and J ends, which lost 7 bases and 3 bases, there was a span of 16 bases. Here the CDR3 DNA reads TGTGCCAGCACTTTAACCGGGACGGATGGAAACACCATATATTTT. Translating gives CASTLTGTDGNTIYF.

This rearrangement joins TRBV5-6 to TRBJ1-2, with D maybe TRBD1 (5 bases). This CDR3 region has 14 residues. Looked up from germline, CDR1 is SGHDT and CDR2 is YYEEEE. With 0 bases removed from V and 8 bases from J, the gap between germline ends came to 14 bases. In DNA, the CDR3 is TGTGCCAGCAGCTTGGGGTCAGGGAGTCAAGGCTACACCTTC. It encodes CASSLGSGSQGYTF.

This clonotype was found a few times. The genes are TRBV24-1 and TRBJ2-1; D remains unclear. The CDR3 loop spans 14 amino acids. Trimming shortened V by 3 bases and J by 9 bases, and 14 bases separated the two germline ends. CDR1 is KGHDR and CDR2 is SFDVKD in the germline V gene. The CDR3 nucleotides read TGTGCCACCAGTGATGAGTTTAGATGGGGTGAGCAGTTCTTC. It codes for CATSDEFRWGEQFF.

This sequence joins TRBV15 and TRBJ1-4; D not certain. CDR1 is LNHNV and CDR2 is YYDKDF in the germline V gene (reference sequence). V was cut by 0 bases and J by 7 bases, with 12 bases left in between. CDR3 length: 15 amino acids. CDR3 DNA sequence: TGTGCCACCAGCAGAGACGATGATGGAGGTGAAAAACTGTTTTTT. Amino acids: CATSRDDDGGEKLFF.

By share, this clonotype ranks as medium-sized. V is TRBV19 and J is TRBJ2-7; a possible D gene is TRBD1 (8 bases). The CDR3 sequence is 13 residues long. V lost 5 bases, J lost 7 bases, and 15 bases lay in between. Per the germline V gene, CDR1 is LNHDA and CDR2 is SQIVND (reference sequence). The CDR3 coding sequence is TGTGCCAGTAGTCAACAGGGGGGGGAAGAGCAGTACTTC. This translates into CASSQQGGEEQYF.

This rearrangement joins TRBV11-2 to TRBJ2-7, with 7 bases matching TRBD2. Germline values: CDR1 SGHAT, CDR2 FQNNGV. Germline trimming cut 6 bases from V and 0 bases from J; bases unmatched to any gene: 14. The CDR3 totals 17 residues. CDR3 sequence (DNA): TGTGCCAGCAGGGAGAACACCGGGACTACCCTCTCCTACGAGCAGTACTTC. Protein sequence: CASRENTGTTLSYEQYF. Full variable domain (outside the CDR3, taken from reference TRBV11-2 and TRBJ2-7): EAGVAQSPRYKIIEKRQSVAFWCNPISGHATLYWYQQILGQGPKLLIQFQNNGVVDDSQLPKDRFSAERLKGVDSTLKIQPAKLEDSAVYLCASRENTGTTLSYEQYFGPGTRLTVT.

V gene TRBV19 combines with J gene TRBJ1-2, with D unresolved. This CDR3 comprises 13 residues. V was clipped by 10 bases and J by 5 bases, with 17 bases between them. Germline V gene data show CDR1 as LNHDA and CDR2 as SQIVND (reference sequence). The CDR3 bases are TGTGCCACCAAAATAAGGAGCGGTTATGGCTACACCTTC. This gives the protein CATKIRSGYGYTF.

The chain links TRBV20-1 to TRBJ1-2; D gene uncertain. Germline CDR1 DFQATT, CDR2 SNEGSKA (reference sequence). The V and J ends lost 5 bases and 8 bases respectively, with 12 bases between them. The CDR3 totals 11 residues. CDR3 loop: CSAVANEGYTF. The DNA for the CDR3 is TGCAGTGCTGTGGCAAATGAGGGCTACACCTTC.

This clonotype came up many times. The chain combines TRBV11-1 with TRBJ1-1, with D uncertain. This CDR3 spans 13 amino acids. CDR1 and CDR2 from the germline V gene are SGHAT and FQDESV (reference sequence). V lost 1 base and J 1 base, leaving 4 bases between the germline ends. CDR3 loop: CASSLGGNTEAFF. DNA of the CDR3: TGTGCCAGCAGCTTAGGGGGGAACACTGAAGCTTTCTTT. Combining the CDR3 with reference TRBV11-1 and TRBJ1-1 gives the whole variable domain EAEVAQSPRYKITEKSQAVAFWCDPISGHATLYWYRQILGQGPELLVQFQDESVVDDSQLPKDRFSAERLKGVDSTLKIQPAELGDSAMYLCASSLGGNTEAFFGQGTRLTVV.

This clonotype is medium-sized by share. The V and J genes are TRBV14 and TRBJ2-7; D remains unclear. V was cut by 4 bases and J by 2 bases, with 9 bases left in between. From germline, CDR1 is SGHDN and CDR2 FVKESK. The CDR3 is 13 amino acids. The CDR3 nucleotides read TGTGCCAGCAGCCCCGGAACCACCTACGAGCAGTACTTC. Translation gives CASSPGTTYEQYF.